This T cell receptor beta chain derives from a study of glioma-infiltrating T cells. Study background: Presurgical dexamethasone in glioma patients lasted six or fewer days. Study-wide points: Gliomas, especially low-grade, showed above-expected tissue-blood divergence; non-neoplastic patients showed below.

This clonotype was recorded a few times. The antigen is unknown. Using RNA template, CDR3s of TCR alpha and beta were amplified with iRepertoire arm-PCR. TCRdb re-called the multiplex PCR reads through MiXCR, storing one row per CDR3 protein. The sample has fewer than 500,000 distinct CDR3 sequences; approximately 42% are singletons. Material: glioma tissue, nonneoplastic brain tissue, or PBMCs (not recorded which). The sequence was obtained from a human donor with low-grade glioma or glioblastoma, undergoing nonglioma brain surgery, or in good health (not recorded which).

The CDR3 is CASSLDLPRAYNSPLHF. The CDR3 DNA is TGTGCCAGCAGCTTGGATCTCCCTAGGGCCTATAATTCACCCCTCCACTTT. The chain uses TRBV7-2 and TRBJ1-6; D not resolved. The CDR3 runs 17 residues. Trimming pared 3 bases from V and 2 bases from J, leaving 14 bases between. Per germline, CDR1 SGHTA and CDR2 FQGNSA. Using reference TRBV7-2 and TRBJ1-6 for the parts outside the CDR3, the full variable domain is GAGVSQSPSNKVTEKGKDVELRCDPISGHTALYWYRQSLGQGLEFLIYFQGNSAPDKSGLPSDRFSAERTGGSVSTLTIQRTQQEDSAVYLCASSLDLPRAYNSPLHFGNGTRLTVT.